This section outlines one T cell receptor (beta chain) sequence together with its context. As yet, its antigen is unknown. These data originate in a study of T cell repertoires and Cas9 in healthy adults. As for the study in general: CD4 and CD8 compartments: SpCas9-reactive T cells profiled for potency, cytotoxicity, lineage. Whole-study results and caveats: SpCas9-reactive regulatory T cells reportedly mitigated SpCas9-reactive effector T cells in vitro.

The method was immunoSEQ multiplex PCR; TCRdb's version includes in-frame clones alone and lacks a portion of them. Of 20,000 to 25,000 clones in the sample, about 92% are singletons; the top ten hold 0.55% to 0.7%. J was trimmed by 10 bases and V by 5 bases; bases with no gene match: 9. Germline-derived CDR1 and CDR2 are MNHNS and SASEGT. The CDR3 is made up of 13 amino acids. This TCR came from a human donor in good health. Specimen: CD4+ effector T cells (CD127+, CD25-, CD137-, CD154-) from PBMCs; culture status not recorded. The gene calls are TRBV6-1 and TRBJ1-1; 8 bases map to TRBD1. CDR3 region: CASSYPGGFGAFF. CDR3 nucleotide sequence: TGTGCCAGCAGTTATCCAGGGGGCTTCGGAGCTTTCTTT.